Below are 24 T cell receptor beta chains sequenced from a single sample in a study of T cell repertoires in cytomegalovirus infection. Their antigens remain unidentified. TCRdb re-called the reads through MiXCR, storing one row per CDR3 protein. The repertoire has 200,000 or so distinct CDR3 sequences, about 39% of them found once; the top ten carry approximately 59%. Sample: CD8+ T cells from cultured PBMCs, taken from culture after CMV antigen stimulation. Receptor source: a human donor in good health (CMV status not recorded). Some clones in this sample may be carry-over from other donors' samples.

CDR3 sequence (DNA): TGCAGTGCTTATAGCGGGAGTGGATTCTACGAGCAGTACTTC. Protein: CSAYSGSGFYEQYF. The rearrangement uses TRBV20-1 and TRBJ2-7, with TRBD2 matching over 9 bases. Germline CDR1 and CDR2: DFQATT and SNEGSKA (reference sequence). The CDR3 runs to 14 residues. With V trimmed by 5 bases and J by 3 bases, 8 bases remained unmatched.

This clonotype has only a few counts. CDR3: CASSPGQDGETQYF. In DNA, the CDR3 is TGTGCCAGCAGCCCGGGACAGGACGGGGAGACCCAGTACTTC. V usage is TRBV7-9 and J usage is TRBJ2-5; 8 bases align to TRBD1. The CDR3 consists of 14 residues. After removal of 5 bases from V and 5 bases from J, the junction contained 7 bases not matched to a gene. The V gene's germline CDR1 is SEHNR and CDR2 FQNEAQ (reference sequence).

This clonotype was recorded at least ten times. CDR3 sequence reads: CASSLSFLGSGETSYNEQFF. The CDR3 DNA reads TGTGCCAGCAGCTTAAGCTTCCTGGGAAGCGGGGAAACATCCTACAATGAGCAGTTCTTC. J is TRBJ2-1 and V is TRBV7-8, with 7 bases lining up with TRBD2. The CDR3 totals 20 residues. Germline V gene sequence: CDR1 SGHVS, CDR2 FQNEAQ. The trim removed 2 bases at V and 1 base at J, leaving 17 bases unmatched. Filled out from reference TRBV7-8 and TRBJ2-1, the complete variable domain reads GAGVSQSPRYKVAKRGQDVALRCDPISGHVSLFWYQQALGQGPEFLTYFQNEAQLDKSGLPSDRFFAERPEGSVSTLKIQRTQQEDSAVYLCASSLSFLGSGETSYNEQFFGPGTRLTVL.

The V call is TRBV7-3, the J call TRBJ2-7; 7 bases align to TRBD2. Germline lookup yields CDR1 SGHTA and CDR2 FQGTGA. The V gene end was trimmed by 1 base and the J gene end by 2 bases; junction bases not matched to a gene: 8. CDR3 length equals 16 residues. The chain's CDR3 is CASSLKGRGVAYEQYF. CDR3 DNA: TGTGCCAGCAGCTTAAAGGGTCGGGGGGTTGCCTACGAGCAGTACTTC. Full variable domain (outside the CDR3, taken from reference TRBV7-3 and TRBJ2-7): GAGVSQTPSNKVTEKGKYVELRCDPISGHTALYWYRQSLGQGPEFLIYFQGTGAADDSGLPNDRFFAVRPEGSVSTLKIQRTERGDSAVYLCASSLKGRGVAYEQYFGPGTRLTVT.

The rearrangement uses TRBV11-2 and TRBJ2-3; 16 nucleotides align to TRBD2. The CDR3 contains 20 residues. The V segment lost 0 bases and the J segment 3 bases; nucleotides outside the gene matches: 9. Germline CDR1 is SGHAT and CDR2 is FQNNGV. The CDR3 sequence is CASSLEGGTSGGAWTDTQYF. The DNA for the CDR3 is TGTGCCAGCAGCTTAGAAGGAGGGACTAGCGGGGGGGCTTGGACAGATACGCAGTATTTT.

This clonotype was seen at least ten times. The V and J genes are TRBV7-2 and TRBJ1-5, with D perhaps matching TRBD1 (5 bases). V dropped 3 bases and J dropped 4 bases, with 10 bases sitting between them. The CDR3 runs 14 residues. Germline CDR1 is SGHTA and CDR2 is FQGNSA. CDR3 nucleotide sequence: TGTGCCAGCAGCTTCCGGGGGGGGAATCAGCCCCAGCATTTT. Amino acids: CASSFRGGNQPQHF.

This chain joins TRBV30 and TRBJ2-7; TRBD1 matches 8 bases. Trimming cost V 1 base and J 5 bases; bases outside gene matches: 4. This CDR3 has 13 residues. Germline V gene lookup returns CDR1 GTSNPN and CDR2 SVGIG (reference sequence). The CDR3 DNA reads as TGTGCCTGGAGTGGTTTGACAGGGGACGAGCAGTACTTC. It encodes CAWSGLTGDEQYF.

V and J are TRBV6-1 and TRBJ1-1, with a possible D match to TRBD1 (5 bases). The CDR3 has 13 amino acids. CDR1 is MNHNS, CDR2 SASEGT, per germline. V shed 5 bases and J shed 4 bases, with 11 bases lying between them. Here the CDR3 reads CASSPRVLTEAFF. In DNA, the CDR3 is TGTGCCAGCAGTCCCAGGGTCCTCACTGAAGCTTTCTTT.

The genes are TRBV7-9 and TRBJ1-6; 7 nucleotides agree with TRBD1. Looked up from germline, CDR1 is SEHNR and CDR2 is FQNEAQ (reference sequence). Trimming at V came to 1 base and at J to 9 bases, leaving 6 bases not matched to a gene. The CDR3 covers 15 residues. The CDR3 DNA is TGTGCCAGCAGCTTAGGCCAGGGGGGTATTTCACCCCTCCACTTT. Protein sequence: CASSLGQGGISPLHF.

The chain has TRBV12-3 or TRBV12-4 and TRBJ2-2; D may be TRBD1 (6 bases). The CDR3 has 14 residues. Trimming pared 4 bases from V and 6 bases from J, leaving 12 bases between. As DNA, the CDR3 is TGTGCCAGCAGTTCCTCAGGGGCTGCCGGGGAGCTGTTTTTT. Residues: CASSSSGAAGELFF.

This chain uses TRBV28 with TRBJ2-1, with TRBD1 as a possible D gene (5 bases). Germline CDR1 reads MDHEN; CDR2 reads SYDVKM. With 3 bases removed from V and 0 bases from J, the gap between germline ends came to 15 bases. The CDR3 extends over 17 amino acids. Here the CDR3 reads CASSFLKGVSSYNEQFF. For the CDR3, the DNA is TGTGCCAGCAGTTTTCTTAAAGGGGTGAGCTCCTACAATGAGCAGTTCTTC.

This clonotype occurred many times. The V and J genes are TRBV7-2 and TRBJ2-7; 7 nucleotides match TRBD1. Germline V gives CDR1 SGHTA, CDR2 FQGNSA. The CDR3 extends over 16 amino acids. V shed 4 bases, J shed 1 base, and the junction held 10 bases outside the gene matches. The CDR3 nucleotides are TGTGCCAGCAGCTCGCCCGACAGGGTAGGGTCCTACGAGCAGTACTTC. This gives the protein CASSSPDRVGSYEQYF.

This clonotype has more than one count but fewer than ten. This chain uses TRBV7-8 with TRBJ2-7; TRBD2 agrees at 8 bases. Losses at the gene ends were 4 bases for V and 2 bases for J; bases not matched to a gene: 10. The length of the CDR3 is 16 residues. Per germline, CDR1 SGHVS and CDR2 FQNEAQ. The CDR3 nucleotides are TGTGCCAGCAGCTATCGAGCGGGGGCTCATCCCTACGAGCAGTACTTC. This gives the protein CASSYRAGAHPYEQYF.

The chain links TRBV9 to TRBJ2-7; TRBD1 is a possible D gene (5 bases). The V gene's germline CDR1 is SGDLS and CDR2 YYNGEE. Trimming shortened V by 4 bases and J by 1 base, and 18 bases separated the two germline ends. CDR3 length: 16 amino acids. CDR3 nucleotides: TGTGCCAGCAGCCCGCAGGGCGCCAGGCTGTCCTACGAGCAGTACTTC. Translated: CASSPQGARLSYEQYF. The full variable domain, rest sourced from reference TRBV9 and TRBJ2-7, is DSGVTQTPKHLITATGQRVTLRCSPRSGDLSVYWYQQSLDQGLQFLIQYYNGEERAKGNILERFSAQQFPDLHSELNLSSLELGDSALYFCASSPQGARLSYEQYFGPGTRLTVT.

This clonotype has at least ten counts. The chain has TRBV11-2 and TRBJ2-3; D is possibly TRBD1 or TRBD2 (5 bases each). The CDR3 has 12 residues. Deletions cut 4 bases from V and 6 bases from J, with 8 bases between. Per germline, CDR1 SGHAT and CDR2 FQNNGV. CDR3 residues: CASSSRDDTQYF. In DNA, the CDR3 is TGTGCCAGCAGCTCCCGGGACGATACGCAGTATTTT. The full variable domain, completed using reference TRBV11-2 and TRBJ2-3, is EAGVAQSPRYKIIEKRQSVAFWCNPISGHATLYWYQQILGQGPKLLIQFQNNGVVDDSQLPKDRFSAERLKGVDSTLKIQPAKLEDSAVYLCASSSRDDTQYFGPGTRLTVL.

This clonotype was found many times. V gene TRBV5-4 combines with J gene TRBJ2-7; D might be TRBD1 (6 bases). The CDR3 covers 14 residues. Between the trimmed V and J ends, which lost 7 bases and 7 bases, there was a span of 21 bases. Germline assignment: CDR1 SGHNT and CDR2 YYREEE (reference sequence). Here the CDR3 reads CASSHGGGKMEQYF. As DNA, the CDR3 is TGTGCCAGCTCCCATGGGGGCGGAAAGATGGAGCAGTACTTC.

The chain couples TRBV7-4 to TRBJ2-2; perhaps TRBD2 as D (6 bases). In germline, CDR1 is SGHVT, CDR2 SQSDAQ. V shed 1 base and J shed 3 bases, with 9 bases lying between them. The CDR3 has 15 residues. In DNA, the CDR3 is TGTGCCAGCAGCTTAGGACTAGTGGACACCGGGGAGCTGTTTTTT. This gives the protein CASSLGLVDTGELFF.

The chain links TRBV20-1 to TRBJ2-7; 12 bases map to TRBD2. Germline values: CDR1 DFQATT, CDR2 SNEGSKA (reference sequence). Unmatched junction bases numbered 5, after V lost 0 bases and J lost 2 bases. This CDR3 region has 16 residues. The CDR3, as DNA: TGCAGTGCTAGAGATAGGGGACTAGCGGGTGCCTACGAGCAGTACTTC. This sequence encodes CSARDRGLAGAYEQYF.

The chain is built from TRBV7-6 and TRBJ2-1, with 13 bases aligning to TRBD2. The CDR3 totals 18 residues. Germline CDR1 SGHVS, CDR2 FNYEAQ. J was trimmed by 0 bases and V by 5 bases; bases with no gene match: 7. The CDR3 reads CASSTRTSGGYSYNEQFF. The CDR3 nucleotides read TGTGCCAGCAGCACCAGGACTAGCGGGGGCTACTCCTACAATGAGCAGTTCTTC.

Only a few counts were recorded for this clonotype. The genes are TRBV20-1 and TRBJ1-2; 7 nucleotides align to TRBD1. With V trimmed by 4 bases and J by 8 bases, 7 bases remained unmatched. The CDR3 extends over 12 amino acids. The germline V gene has CDR1 DFQATT and CDR2 SNEGSKA (reference sequence). The CDR3: CSAMTGNEGYTF. The CDR3 DNA is TGCAGTGCTATGACAGGGAATGAAGGCTACACCTTC.

This clonotype has more than one count but fewer than ten. The DNA of the CDR3 is TGCAGCGCCCGCCGCAGGCGGAACTTATTTCATAATTCACCCCTCCACTTT. This encodes CSARRRRNLFHNSPLHF. The chain joins TRBV29-1 to TRBJ1-6, with D unclear. The V end lost 7 bases, the J end lost 5 bases, and 24 bases lay between the germline ends. This CDR3 has 17 amino acids. In germline, CDR1 is SQVTM, CDR2 ANQGSEA.

This clonotype was seen only a few times. The rearrangement joins TRBV19 to TRBJ2-7; 7 bases match TRBD1. The CDR3 length is 15 residues. V was clipped by 1 base and J by 5 bases; unmatched bases: 8. Looked up from germline, CDR1 is LNHDA and CDR2 is SQIVND (reference sequence). The CDR3 is CASSIVLRGQDEQYF. In DNA form, the CDR3 reads TGTGCCAGTAGTATAGTACTGAGGGGGCAAGACGAGCAGTACTTC.

The genes are TRBV4-1 and TRBJ1-1; a weak D match, TRBD1 (5 bases). This CDR3 is built from 18 residues. Germline CDR1 is MGHRA and CDR2 is YSYEKL. Trimming removed 2 bases at V and 4 bases at J, with 23 bases between. The CDR3 coding sequence is TGCGCCAGCAGCCAATTAACCCTCAGGGAGATGGGAGGCACTGAAGCTTTCTTT. Residues: CASSQLTLREMGGTEAFF.

This clonotype was seen repeatedly, ten times or more. The junction does not match germline at one end; this may be a read error. The DNA for the CDR3 is TGTGCCAGCAGCCCGGGGACTAGCGGGAGTCCAATGATTCACCGGCTAGCGGGAGTATTC. The encoded protein is CASSPGTSGSPMIHRLAGVF. The chain recombines TRBV7-6 with TRBJ2-7, with TRBD2 matching 14 bases. Germline CDR1 SGHVS, CDR2 FNYEAQ. CDR3 length: 20 residues.